Listed here are 25 T cell receptor beta chains from one sample, sequenced in a study of immune evolution from preneoplasia to lung adenocarcinoma. Libraries were prepared by immunoSEQ multiplex PCR; TCRdb keeps only in-frame clonotypes and omits some of them. The sample carries about 4,000 clones, approximately 86% recorded once. Material for sequencing was FFPE minimally invasive lung adenocarcinoma tissue. The receptors come from an older donor with lung adenocarcinoma.

The chain couples TRBV5-1 to TRBJ2-5, with 7 bases aligning to TRBD2. CDR1 SGHRS and CDR2 YFSETQ come from the germline V gene. The CDR3 contains 14 residues. The junction had 8 bases not matched to a gene; V was cut back by 4 bases and J by 5 bases. The CDR3 loop reads CASSAVSGTETQYF. Here the CDR3 DNA reads TGCGCCAGCAGCGCGGTCAGCGGGACTGAGACCCAGTACTTC. The full variable domain, with the rest looked up from reference TRBV5-1 and TRBJ2-5, is KAGVTQTPRYLIKTRGQQVTLSCSPISGHRSVSWYQQTPGQGLQFLFEYFSETQRNKGNFPGRFSGRQFSNSRSEMNVSTLELGDSALYLCASSAVSGTETQYFGPGTRLLVL.

The rearrangement uses TRBV9 and TRBJ2-7, with no clear D. Deletions cut 4 bases from V and 5 bases from J, with 13 bases between. Germline CDR1 SGDLS, CDR2 YYNGEE. The CDR3 extends over 13 amino acids. In DNA form, the CDR3 reads TGTGCCAGCAGCCCCGGCCCCCCCAACGAGCAGTACTTC. Protein: CASSPGPPNEQYF.

This clone was found a few times. The chain couples TRBV4-1 to TRBJ2-7, with D perhaps TRBD1 or TRBD2 (5 bases each). The ends were cut back, 1 base at V and 5 bases at J, with 27 bases in the middle. This CDR3 is built from 19 residues. Germline-derived CDR1 and CDR2 are MGHRA and YSYEKL. The CDR3 here is CASSQVSNPRGVGRNEQYF. DNA of the CDR3: TGCGCCAGCAGCCAAGTGTCAAACCCCCGAGGGGTAGGTCGGAACGAGCAGTACTTC.

This chain links TRBV4-1 with TRBJ2-7; D is uncertain. The V and J ends lost 0 bases and 6 bases respectively, with 6 bases between them. The CDR3 is 12 amino acids. Per germline, CDR1 MGHRA and CDR2 YSYEKL. The CDR3: CASSQEAGEQYF. The CDR3 coding sequence is TGCGCCAGCAGCCAAGAAGCTGGCGAGCAGTACTTC.

The V call is TRBV6-5, the J call TRBJ2-7, with 8 bases aligning to TRBD2. There are 15 residues in the CDR3. Germline assignment: CDR1 MNHEY and CDR2 SVGAGI. Germline trimming cut 0 bases from V and 3 bases from J; bases unmatched to any gene: 4. The CDR3 protein is CASSYSRGLVYEQYF. The CDR3 DNA follows: TGTGCCAGCAGTTACTCACGGGGACTAGTCTACGAGCAGTACTTC.

This sequence joins TRBV6-1 and TRBJ1-5; maybe TRBD1 (6 bases). The CDR3 runs 14 residues. Trimming pared 8 bases from V and 0 bases from J, leaving 11 bases between. The germline CDR1 and CDR2 sequences are MNHNS and SASEGT. The CDR3 DNA reads TGTGCCAGCGTGGACAGATATAGCAATCAGCCCCAGCATTTT. Translated: CASVDRYSNQPQHF.

The count of this clone is one. The genes are TRBV30 and TRBJ1-5; 8 positions match TRBD1. The CDR3 has 13 residues. From germline, CDR1 is GTSNPN and CDR2 SVGIG (reference sequence). Losses at the gene ends were 5 bases for V and 7 bases for J; bases not matched to a gene: 7. The chain's CDR3 is CAWATGAKQPQHF. The CDR3 DNA reads TGTGCCTGGGCGACAGGGGCAAAACAGCCCCAGCATTTT.

The rearrangement joins TRBV7-3 to TRBJ2-5, with D perhaps TRBD1 (5 bases). CDR1 and CDR2 (germline): SGHTA, FQGTGA. The CDR3 runs 13 residues. Deletions cut 4 bases from V and 5 bases from J, with 11 bases between. In DNA form, the CDR3 reads TGTGCCAGCAGCTCCTCCAGGGTTGAGACCCAGTACTTC. It translates to CASSSSRVETQYF.

The rearrangement joins TRBV19 to TRBJ1-1, with no clear D. V was pared by 7 bases and J by 3 bases, with 15 bases between. The CDR3 is made up of 14 amino acids. Germline-derived CDR1 and CDR2 are LNHDA and SQIVND (reference sequence). The CDR3: CASTNGHGDTEAFF. The CDR3 DNA sequence: TGTGCCAGTACCAACGGGCACGGGGACACTGAAGCTTTCTTT. Using reference TRBV19 and TRBJ1-1 for the parts outside the CDR3, the full variable domain is DGGITQSPKYLFRKEGQNVTLSCEQNLNHDAMYWYRQDPGQGLRLIYYSQIVNDFQKGDIAEGYSVSREKKESFPLTVTSAQKNPTAFYLCASTNGHGDTEAFFGQGTRLTVV.

This chain connects TRBV10-3 to TRBJ1-2; D gene ambiguous. CDR1 and CDR2 from the germline V gene are ENHRY and SYGVKD. The V gene lost 6 bases and the J gene lost 8 bases, with 13 bases spanning the gap. CDR3 size: 12 residues. CDR3 sequence (DNA): TGTGCCATCAGCGATTCCCCCTTCGGCTACACCTTC. It encodes CAISDSPFGYTF.

The genes are TRBV5-1 and TRBJ2-1; maybe TRBD1 (6 bases). The CDR3 loop spans 14 amino acids. CDR1 is SGHRS and CDR2 is YFSETQ in the germline V gene. V lost 7 bases, J lost 0 bases, and 11 bases lay in between. The CDR3 sequence: CASSRGGSYNEQFF. The CDR3 nucleotides read TGCGCCAGCTCCAGGGGCGGCTCCTACAATGAGCAGTTCTTC.

J is TRBJ1-1 and V is TRBV28; D is perhaps TRBD1 (5 bases). Trimming stripped 6 bases from V and 4 bases from J, with 12 bases between. CDR1 is MDHEN and CDR2 is SYDVKM in the germline V gene. CDR3 length equals 13 residues. The chain's CDR3 is CASRGGFITEAFF. CDR3 sequence (DNA): TGTGCCAGCAGGGGGGGGTTTATCACTGAAGCTTTCTTT.

This clone turned up a few times. This chain connects TRBV29-1 to TRBJ2-3, with 10 bases matching TRBD1. The germline V gene encodes CDR1 SQVTM and CDR2 ANQGSEA. V was clipped by 6 bases and J by 10 bases; unmatched bases: 4. CDR3 length equals 11 residues. The CDR3 DNA follows: TGCAGCGTAGGGGGGACAGGGGCGCAGTATTTT. Amino acids: CSVGGTGAQYF.

This clone has only one observation. The chain carries TRBV27 and TRBJ1-2; the D gene is possibly TRBD1 (5 bases). Germline loops: CDR1 MNHEY, CDR2 SMNVEV (reference sequence). V was trimmed by 6 bases and J by 2 bases, leaving 10 bases between them. The CDR3 extends over 13 amino acids. The CDR3 nucleotides are TGTGCCAGCAGACGACGGGACAACTATGGCTACACCTTC. Amino acid sequence: CASRRRDNYGYTF.

This chain connects TRBV27 to TRBJ1-4; D is ambiguous. The CDR3 contains 15 residues. Germline V gene data show CDR1 as MNHEY and CDR2 as SMNVEV (reference sequence). Between the trimmed V and J ends, which lost 5 bases and 4 bases, there was a span of 14 bases. The CDR3 loop reads CASSPLEVRNEKLFF. The CDR3 DNA reads as TGTGCCAGCAGTCCCCTGGAGGTCCGTAATGAAAAACTGTTTTTT.

This chain connects TRBV29-1 to TRBJ1-1, with D hard to call. Looked up from germline, CDR1 is SQVTM and CDR2 is ANQGSEA. V was trimmed by 4 bases and J by 0 bases, leaving 3 bases between them. This CDR3 region has 11 residues. The CDR3 coding sequence is TGCAGCGTTGGGGTGAACACTGAAGCTTTCTTT. Its protein product is CSVGVNTEAFF.

This clone was seen a few times. The chain has TRBV4-2 and TRBJ1-5; unclear D gene. This CDR3 is built from 15 residues. CDR1 and CDR2 (germline): LGHNA, YNFKEQ. With 0 bases removed from V and 7 bases from J, the gap between germline ends came to 13 bases. The DNA for the CDR3 is TGTGCCAGCAGCCAAGATGATGAGGGTGGGCAGCCCCAGCATTTT. Translating it yields CASSQDDEGGQPQHF.

The chain combines TRBV4-3 with TRBJ2-7; the D call may be TRBD1 or TRBD2 (5 bases each). CDR1 is LGHNA and CDR2 is YSLEER in the germline V gene. Between the trimmed V and J ends, which lost 1 base and 3 bases, there was a span of 13 bases. The CDR3 extends over 15 amino acids. CDR3 sequence reads: CASSQAERGVYEQYF. The CDR3 DNA follows: TGCGCCAGCAGCCAAGCGGAAAGAGGGGTCTACGAGCAGTACTTC.

The V and J genes are TRBV6-6 and TRBJ2-7; D may be TRBD1 or TRBD2 (6 bases each). Germline CDR1 is MNHNY and CDR2 is SVGAGI (reference sequence). This CDR3 is 14 amino acids long. Trimming cost V 6 bases and J 0 bases, with 12 bases left between them. This CDR3 reads CASSGGGSSYEQYF. The CDR3 region has the DNA TGTGCCAGCAGCGGGGGCGGAAGCTCCTACGAGCAGTACTTC.

The chain links TRBV4-1 to TRBJ2-2, with D maybe TRBD2 (6 bases). Trimming left V 8 bases short and J 5 bases short, with 15 bases between. The CDR3 extends over 14 amino acids. Germline-derived CDR1 and CDR2 are MGHRA and YSYEKL. The CDR3 loop reads CASYSVGGTGELFF. CDR3 in DNA: TGCGCCAGCTACTCAGTGGGGGGTACCGGGGAGCTGTTTTTT.

Concerning this clone itself: The junction does not match germline at one end; this may be a read error. V is TRBV6-5 and J is TRBJ1-3, with 9 bases fitting TRBD1. This CDR3 is built from 14 residues. From germline, CDR1 is MNHEY and CDR2 SVGAGI. The CDR3 coding sequence is TGTGCCTGCAGGGGACAGGGCTCTGGAAACACCATATATTTT. This encodes CACRGQGSGNTIYF.

V usage is TRBV15 and J usage is TRBJ2-3; D is possibly TRBD1 or TRBD2 (5 bases each). The CDR3 runs 16 residues. V shed 0 bases and J shed 1 base, with 11 bases lying between them. Germline lookup yields CDR1 LNHNV and CDR2 YYDKDF (reference sequence). CDR3 coding DNA: TGTGCCACCAGCAGAGATCAGAGGGGCGGCACAGATACGCAGTATTTT. Translated, it gives CATSRDQRGGTDTQYF.

CDR3 amino acids: CASSVEAQGELFF. The CDR3 DNA follows: TGTGCCAGCAGCGTAGAAGCGCAGGGGGAGCTGTTTTTT. The rearrangement links TRBV9 to TRBJ2-2; no clear D. The germline V gene has CDR1 SGDLS and CDR2 YYNGEE. There are 13 residues in the CDR3. The V gene lost 0 bases and the J gene lost 8 bases, with 8 bases spanning the gap.

V gene TRBV28 combines with J gene TRBJ1-3; TRBD1 matches 7 bases. CDR1 and CDR2 (germline): MDHEN, SYDVKM. The CDR3 has 15 residues. Unmatched junction bases numbered 8, after V lost 5 bases and J lost 4 bases. The CDR3 loop is CASSDREVAGNTIYF. The CDR3 DNA reads as TGTGCCAGCAGTGACAGGGAGGTAGCGGGAAACACCATATATTTT.

This clone was counted once. This sequence joins TRBV2 and TRBJ1-5, with 10 nucleotides matching TRBD1. This CDR3 spans 13 amino acids. Germline assignment: CDR1 SNHLY and CDR2 FYNNEI. In DNA form, the CDR3 reads TGTGCTATACGGGACAGGGGAAATCAGCCCCAGCATTTT. It yields the protein CAIRDRGNQPQHF.